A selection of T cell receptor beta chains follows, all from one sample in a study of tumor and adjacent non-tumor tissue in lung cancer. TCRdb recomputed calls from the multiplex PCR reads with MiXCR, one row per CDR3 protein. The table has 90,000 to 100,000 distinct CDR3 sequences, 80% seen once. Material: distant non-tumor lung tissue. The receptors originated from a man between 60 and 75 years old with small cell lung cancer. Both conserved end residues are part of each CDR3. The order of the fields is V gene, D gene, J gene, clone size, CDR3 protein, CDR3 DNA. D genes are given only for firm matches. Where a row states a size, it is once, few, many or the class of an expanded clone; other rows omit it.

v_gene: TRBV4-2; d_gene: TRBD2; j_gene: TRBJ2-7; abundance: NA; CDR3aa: CASSRETGGGTTYSYEQYF; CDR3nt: TGTGCCAGCAGCCGAGAGACTGGCGGGGGGACCACCTACTCCTACGAGCAGTACTTC
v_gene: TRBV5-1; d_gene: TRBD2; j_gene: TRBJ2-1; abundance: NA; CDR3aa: CASSPYRTSGMGNEQFF; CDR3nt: TGCGCCAGCAGCCCCTACCGGACTAGCGGGATGGGTAATGAGCAGTTCTTC
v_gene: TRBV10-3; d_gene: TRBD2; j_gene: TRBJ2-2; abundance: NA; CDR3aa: CAISDLAGTGELFF; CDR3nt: TGTGCCATCAGTGATCTAGCGGGAACCGGGGAGCTGTTTTTT
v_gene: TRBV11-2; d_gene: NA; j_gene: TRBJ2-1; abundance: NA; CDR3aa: CASQRRHGDNEQFF; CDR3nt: TGTGCCAGCCAGAGGCGGCATGGCGACAATGAACAATTCTTC
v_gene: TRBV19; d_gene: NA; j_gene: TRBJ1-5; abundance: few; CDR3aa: CASSWSSFSNQPQHF; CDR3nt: TGTGCCAGTAGTTGGTCGTCCTTTAGCAATCAGCCCCAGCATTTT
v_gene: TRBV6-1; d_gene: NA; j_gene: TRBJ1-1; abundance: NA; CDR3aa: CASSGGLGVSTEAFF; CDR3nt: TGTGCCAGTAGTGGGGGGTTAGGGGTGAGCACTGAAGCTTTCTTT
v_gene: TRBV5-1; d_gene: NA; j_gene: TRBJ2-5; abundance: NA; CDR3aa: CATSAGDLGETQYF; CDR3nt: TGCGCCACTTCGGCCGGGGATCTAGGAGAGACCCAGTACTTC
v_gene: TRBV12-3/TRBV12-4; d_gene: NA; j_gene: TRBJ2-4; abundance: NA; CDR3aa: CASSFGQGLTKNVQYF; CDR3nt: TGTGCCAGCAGTTTCGGACAGGGACTAACCAAAAACGTTCAGTACTTC
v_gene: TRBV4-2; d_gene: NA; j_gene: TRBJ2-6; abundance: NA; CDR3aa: CASSQDGGGHSGANVPTF; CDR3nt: TGTGCCAGCAGCCAAGATGGGGGGGGACACTCTGGGGCCAACGTCCCGACTTTC
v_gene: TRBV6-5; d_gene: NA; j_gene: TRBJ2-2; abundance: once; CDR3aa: CASSYSAGPYTRELFF; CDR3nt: TGTGCCAGCAGTTACTCGGCAGGGCCTTACACCAGGGAACTGTTTTTT
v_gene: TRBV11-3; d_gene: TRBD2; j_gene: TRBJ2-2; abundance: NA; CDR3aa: CASSLIAGVVIGELFF; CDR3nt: TGTGCCAGCAGCTTAATCGCGGGAGTAGTCATCGGGGAGCTGTTTTTT
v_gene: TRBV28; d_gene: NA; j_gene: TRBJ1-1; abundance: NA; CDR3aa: CATSLLKGWVETFF; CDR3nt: TGTGCCACCAGTTTATTAAAGGGGTGGGTTGAAACTTTCTTT
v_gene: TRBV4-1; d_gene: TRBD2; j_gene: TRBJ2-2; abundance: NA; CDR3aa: CASSQDRVAGGITGELFF; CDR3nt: TGCGCCAGCAGTCAAGATCGAGTAGCGGGAGGAATCACCGGGGAGCTGTTTTTT
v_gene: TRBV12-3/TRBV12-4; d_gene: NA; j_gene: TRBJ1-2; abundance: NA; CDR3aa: CASGLTALGLYGYTF; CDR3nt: TGTGCCAGCGGTTTGACAGCACTCGGACTCTACGGCTACACCTTC
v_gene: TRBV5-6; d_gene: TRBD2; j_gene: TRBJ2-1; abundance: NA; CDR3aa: CASNLGGRAVNEQFF; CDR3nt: TGTGCCAGCAACTTGGGCGGGAGGGCCGTCAATGAGCAGTTCTTC
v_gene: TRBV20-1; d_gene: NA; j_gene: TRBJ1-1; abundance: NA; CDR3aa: CSARNPGTRSVRNTEAFF; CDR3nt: TGCAGTGCTAGAAATCCTGGGACCCGCTCGGTGCGGAACACTGAAGCTTTCTTT
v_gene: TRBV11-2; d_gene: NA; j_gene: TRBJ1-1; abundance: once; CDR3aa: CASNSYPMARNTEAIF; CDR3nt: TGTGCCAGCAACTCATACCCTATGGCACGGAACACTGAAGCTATCTTT
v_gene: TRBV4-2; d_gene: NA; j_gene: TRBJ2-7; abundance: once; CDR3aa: CASNHSWSRNEEYF; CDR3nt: TGTGCCAGCAACCATAGCTGGAGTAGGAACGAGGAGTACTTC
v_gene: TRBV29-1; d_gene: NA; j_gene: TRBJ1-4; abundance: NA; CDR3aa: CSATWGAGERLFF; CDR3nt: TGCAGCGCAACATGGGGCGCCGGTGAAAGACTGTTTTTT
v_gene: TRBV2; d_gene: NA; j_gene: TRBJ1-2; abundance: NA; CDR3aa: CASSPPGKGDYTF; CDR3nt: TGTGCCAGCAGTCCGCCCGGAAAGGGGGACTACACCTTC
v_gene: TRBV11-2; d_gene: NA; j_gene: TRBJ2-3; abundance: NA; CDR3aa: CASSYRTTYTHYF; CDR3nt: TGTGCTAGCAGCTACCGAACCACATATACGCACTATTTT
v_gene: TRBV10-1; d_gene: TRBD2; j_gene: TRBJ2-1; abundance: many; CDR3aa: CASSISGDSYNEQFF; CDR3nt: TGCGCCAGCAGCATTAGCGGGGACTCCTACAATGAGCAGTTCTTC
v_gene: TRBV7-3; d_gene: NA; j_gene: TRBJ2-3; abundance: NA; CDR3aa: CASSSLEGEGDTQYF; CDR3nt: TGTGCCAGCAGCTCCCTAGAGGGTGAAGGAGATACGCAGTATTTT